What follows are 32 T cell receptor beta chains derived from one specimen sequenced in a study of T-cell reconstitution after alpha-beta-depleted transplantation in children. Researchers prepared the TCRbeta library using unique molecular identifiers, the study reports. A single record per CDR3 protein comes from TCRdb applying MiXCR to the PCR reads. Of hundreds of thousands of distinct CDR3 sequences listed, less than 15% were seen once; the top ten hold 0.79%. This specimen consisted of PBMCs, obtained before TCRalphabeta/CD19-depleted stem cell transplant. These receptors all stem from a girl aged 2-10 years with congenital amegakaryocytic thrombocytopenia, due to receive a stem cell transplant.

Many counts were recorded for this clonotype. The rearrangement uses TRBV28 and TRBJ1-6; D not resolved. The CDR3 extends over 12 amino acids. Trimming left V 2 bases short and J 8 bases short, with 4 bases between. Per the germline V gene, CDR1 is MDHEN and CDR2 is SYDVKM. DNA for the CDR3: TGTGCCAGCAGTTTAAGGGATTCACCCCTCCACTTT. Translating gives CASSLRDSPLHF.

V gene TRBV29-1 combines with J gene TRBJ1-2; weak D call: TRBD1 (5 bases). The CDR3 spans 12 residues. The V gene lost 1 base and the J gene lost 5 bases, with 8 bases spanning the gap. The V gene's germline CDR1 is SQVTM and CDR2 ANQGSEA. The CDR3 protein is CSVEVPGYGYTF. In DNA, the CDR3 is TGCAGCGTTGAAGTCCCAGGGTATGGCTACACCTTC.

As DNA, the CDR3 is TGTGCCAGCACCCCGGGATTGGCGAGCACCGGGGAGCTGTTTTTT. This sequence encodes CASTPGLASTGELFF. The rearrangement uses TRBV12-3 or TRBV12-4 and TRBJ2-2, with a possible D match to TRBD2 (5 bases). There are 15 residues in the CDR3. Trimming took 7 bases from V and 4 from J, leaving 16 bases between them.

This clonotype was counted many times. J is TRBJ1-6 and V is TRBV28, with D perhaps TRBD1 (5 bases). CDR3 size: 13 residues. Deletions cut 6 bases from V and 7 bases from J, with 10 bases between. Germline V gene lookup returns CDR1 MDHEN and CDR2 SYDVKM. In nucleotides, the CDR3 is TGTGCCAGCAGGGGGACGGAAAATTCACCCCTCCACTTT. Its translation is CASRGTENSPLHF.

The chain couples TRBV27 to TRBJ2-1; 7 bases agree with TRBD1. The CDR3 extends over 14 amino acids. V shed 3 bases and J 9 bases; nucleotides not matched to a gene: 8. CDR1 is MNHEY, CDR2 SMNVEV, per germline (reference sequence). CDR3 sequence (DNA): TGTGCCAGCAGTTTCATAGGGGGCGCGAGTGAGCAGTTCTTC. Translation: CASSFIGGASEQFF.

This clonotype appeared many times. The chain has TRBV6-1 and TRBJ1-6; D unclear. Trimming pared 11 bases from V and 7 bases from J, leaving 18 bases between. The CDR3 is made up of 14 amino acids. The V gene's germline CDR1 is MNHNS and CDR2 SASEGT. In DNA form, the CDR3 reads TGTGCCTCCACTCTCGCGTTGGGGAATTCACCCCTCCACTTT. Translation gives CASTLALGNSPLHF.

This clonotype was recorded at least ten times. V and J are TRBV20-1 and TRBJ2-2; 9 positions agree with TRBD1. J was trimmed by 0 bases and V by 2 bases; bases with no gene match: 1. Germline assignment: CDR1 DFQATT and CDR2 SNEGSKA (reference sequence). The CDR3 consists of 15 residues. The CDR3 nucleotides are TGCAGTGCTAGAAACAGGGGGCCGAACACCGGGGAGCTGTTTTTT. This codes for CSARNRGPNTGELFF.

This rearrangement joins TRBV29-1 to TRBJ2-3; D gene ambiguous. This CDR3 region has 13 residues. The V and J ends lost 3 bases and 2 bases respectively, with 9 bases between them. Per germline, CDR1 SQVTM and CDR2 ANQGSEA. CDR3 bases: TGCAGCGTTGACCTCCCACACACAGATACGCAGTATTTT. Translation gives CSVDLPHTDTQYF.

The chain uses TRBV29-1 and TRBJ2-1, with 7 bases fitting TRBD2. The CDR3 extends over 13 amino acids. V lost 4 bases, J lost 5 bases, and 5 bases stayed unmatched. In germline, CDR1 is SQVTM, CDR2 ANQGSEA. The CDR3 spells CSVAGGSHNEQFF. The DNA for the CDR3 is TGCAGCGTTGCGGGCGGGAGCCACAATGAGCAGTTCTTC.

This clonotype was seen repeatedly, ten times or more. The rearrangement links TRBV20-1 to TRBJ1-5; 7 bases agree with TRBD1. The J segment lost 5 bases and the V segment lost 5 bases, leaving 15 bases of the junction unmatched. CDR1 and CDR2 from the germline V gene are DFQATT and SNEGSKA (reference sequence). CDR3 length: 16 residues. The CDR3 sequence: CSAPYPDRSVYQPQHF. The DNA for the CDR3 is TGCAGTGCTCCCTACCCGGACAGGTCGGTGTATCAGCCCCAGCATTTT.

V gene TRBV28 combines with J gene TRBJ2-3; 8 bases agree with TRBD2. V trimming: 6 bases; J trimming: 2 bases; junction bases outside the gene matches: 7. The length of the CDR3 is 15 residues. CDR1 and CDR2 from the germline V gene are MDHEN and SYDVKM. This CDR3 is CASSRGGADTDTQYF. CDR3 nucleotide sequence: TGTGCCAGCAGCCGGGGGGGGGCCGACACAGATACGCAGTATTTT.

In regard to this clonotype: A read error is possible here, since a much larger clone lies one base away. This sequence joins TRBV20-1 and TRBJ2-2; D is unclear. Germline values: CDR1 DFQATT, CDR2 SNEGSKA (reference sequence). The CDR3 consists of 13 residues. The CDR3 DNA follows: TGCAGTGCTAGATTCACGAACCCCGGGGAGCTGTTTTTT. Translated: CSARFTNPGELFF.

There are many counts of this clonotype. The chain links TRBV6-1 to TRBJ2-1; TRBD2 aligns across 11 bases. The V gene end was trimmed by 8 bases and the J gene end by 9 bases; junction bases not matched to a gene: 12. The CDR3 has 15 residues. Germline-derived CDR1 and CDR2 are MNHNS and SASEGT. CDR3 coding DNA: TGTGCCAGCCGAGTAGCGGGAGGGCAATCGAGTGAGCAGTTCTTC. This sequence encodes CASRVAGGQSSEQFF.

This clonotype was seen many times. The V call is TRBV20-1, the J call TRBJ2-3; 7 positions agree with TRBD1. The length of the CDR3 is 14 residues. Germline V lookup: CDR1 DFQATT, CDR2 SNEGSKA (reference sequence). Germline trimming cut 1 base from V and 3 bases from J; bases unmatched to any gene: 4. Written as DNA, the CDR3 is TGCAGTGCTAGAGGAGACAGGGTGACAGATACGCAGTATTTT. This translates into CSARGDRVTDTQYF.

This clonotype was recorded many times. The chain is built from TRBV29-1 and TRBJ2-1, with 7 bases identical to TRBD1. There are 15 residues in the CDR3. The ends lost 6 bases at V and 2 bases at J; junction bases unmatched: 10. Germline V gene data show CDR1 as SQVTM and CDR2 as ANQGSEA. CDR3 sequence reads: CSVPGERGPYNEQFF. DNA of the CDR3: TGCAGCGTCCCCGGAGAGAGGGGGCCCTACAATGAGCAGTTCTTC.

The sample holds a few counts of this clonotype. The chain combines TRBV7-2 with TRBJ2-5; 7 bases align to TRBD2. Germline-derived CDR1 and CDR2 are SGHTA and FQGNSA. V lost 5 bases to trimming and J lost 5 bases; unmatched junction nucleotides: 11. This CDR3 spans 15 amino acids. Here the CDR3 DNA reads TGTGCCAGCAGCGACGAAAGCGGGGAAGGTGAGACCCAGTACTTC. This encodes CASSDESGEGETQYF.

V and J are TRBV5-1 and TRBJ2-1, with TRBD2 identical over 8 bases. V trimming: 4 bases; J trimming: 0 bases; junction bases outside the gene matches: 15. Germline V CDR1 and CDR2: SGHRS, YFSETQ. This CDR3 contains 19 residues. CDR3 sequence: CASSPGRGSGTSSYNEQFF. The DNA for the CDR3 is TGCGCCAGCAGCCCGGGTCGGGGTAGCGGGACCAGCTCCTACAATGAGCAGTTCTTC.

There are a few counts of this clonotype. The CDR3 sequence: CASSSPGTGGKETQYF. CDR3 coding DNA: TGTGCCAGCAGTTCCCCCGGGACAGGGGGCAAAGAGACCCAGTACTTC. The chain joins TRBV5-5 to TRBJ2-5; the match to TRBD1 covers 12 bases. CDR3 length: 16 residues. From germline, CDR1 is SGHKS and CDR2 YYEKEE (reference sequence). With 5 bases clipped from V and 3 bases from J, the junction kept 8 bases outside the gene matches.

The chain recombines TRBV7-2 with TRBJ2-1, with 13 bases lining up with TRBD2. Germline V CDR1 and CDR2: SGHTA, FQGNSA. The CDR3 is 17 amino acids. The V gene end was trimmed by 5 bases and the J gene end by 5 bases; junction bases not matched to a gene: 9. In nucleotides, the CDR3 is TGTGCCAGCAGCCAATCCATCGGACTAGCGGGGGACAATGAGCAGTTCTTC. Its protein product is CASSQSIGLAGDNEQFF.

In its sample, this clonotype was seen many times. J is TRBJ2-4 and V is TRBV10-3, with no clear D. V was pared by 3 bases and J by 4 bases, with 10 bases between. Germline-derived CDR1 and CDR2 are ENHRY and SYGVKD. This CDR3 spans 14 amino acids. The CDR3 region is CAISEVGEKNIQYF. The DNA for the CDR3 is TGTGCCATCAGTGAAGTTGGGGAAAAAAACATTCAGTACTTC.

In this sample, this clonotype turned up a few times. The chain employs TRBV4-1 and TRBJ2-3; no reliable D call. CDR1 is MGHRA, CDR2 YSYEKL, per germline. This CDR3 has 15 amino acids. V was cut by 1 base and J by 5 bases, with 13 bases left in between. The CDR3 reads CASSQGPGWKDTQYF. Here the CDR3 DNA reads TGCGCCAGCAGCCAAGGTCCGGGTTGGAAAGATACGCAGTATTTT.

In this sample, this clonotype turned up a few times. The chain is built from TRBV20-1 and TRBJ1-1; D remains ambiguous. The CDR3 is 15 amino acids. Germline CDR1 and CDR2: DFQATT and SNEGSKA (reference sequence). V lost 2 bases to trimming and J lost 1 base, with 14 bases between them. CDR3 DNA sequence: TGCAGTGCTAGACCCTTCACCGGGAGGAACACTGAAGCTTTCTTT. Translated: CSARPFTGRNTEAFF.

Comment on this clonotype: A much larger clone lies one base from this, so it may be a read error. The chain is built from TRBV9 and TRBJ1-3, with a tentative D call TRBD1 (5 bases). Germline V CDR1 and CDR2: SGDLS, YYNGEE. The CDR3 is made up of 15 amino acids. V was trimmed by 1 base and J by 3 bases, leaving 11 bases between them. This CDR3 reads CASSVWGSFGNTIYF. In nucleotides, the CDR3 is TGTGCCAGCAGCGTATGGGGCAGCTTTGGAAACACCATATATTTT.

This clonotype was counted many times. This sequence joins TRBV4-1 and TRBJ2-3; TRBD2 matches 11 bases. The length of the CDR3 is 18 residues. The V segment lost 0 bases and the J segment 7 bases; nucleotides outside the gene matches: 12. Germline values: CDR1 MGHRA, CDR2 YSYEKL. CDR3 sequence reads: CASSQETIAGGVLYTQYF. CDR3 in DNA: TGCGCCAGCAGCCAAGAAACAATAGCGGGAGGGGTTCTTTATACGCAGTATTTT.

This clonotype was counted at least ten times. This rearrangement joins TRBV28 to TRBJ2-5; D uncertain. The germline gives CDR1 MDHEN, CDR2 SYDVKM. This CDR3 is built from 12 residues. Trimming removed 7 bases from V and 5 bases from J, with 11 bases in between. The CDR3 DNA reads as TGTGCCAGCACCGGAGCCGGGGAGACCCAGTACTTC. Amino acid sequence: CASTGAGETQYF.

Comments on this clonotype: A junction end diverges from the germline sequence, so it may reflect a read error. J is TRBJ2-4 and V is TRBV28; D might be TRBD2 (5 bases). The CDR3 is 14 amino acids. Per the germline V gene, CDR1 is MDHEN and CDR2 is SYDVKM. The CDR3 DNA reads as TGTGCCTGCAGAACCCTGGCGGTGGGAGCGGATCAGTACTTC. Its protein is CACRTLAVGADQYF.

This clonotype was found many times. The chain uses TRBV30 and TRBJ2-2; 8 bases map to TRBD1. Germline CDR1 is GTSNPN and CDR2 is SVGIG (reference sequence). With V trimmed by 3 bases and J by 7 bases, 13 bases remained unmatched. The CDR3 has 16 residues. The CDR3 sequence is CAWRTDKDRAHGELFF. The CDR3, as DNA: TGTGCCTGGAGGACCGATAAGGACAGGGCCCACGGGGAGCTGTTTTTT.

This chain joins TRBV20-1 and TRBJ2-3, with TRBD2 matching 7 bases. The CDR3 spans 14 residues. CDR1 and CDR2 (germline): DFQATT, SNEGSKA (reference sequence). V lost 5 bases to trimming and J lost 7 bases; unmatched junction nucleotides: 12. Here the CDR3 DNA reads TGCAGTGCTTCCAACGCGGGAGAACTTCATACGCAGTATTTT. Translated, it gives CSASNAGELHTQYF.

There are a few counts of this clonotype. The junction does not match germline at one end; this may be a read error. This chain joins TRBV6-5 and TRBJ1-2, with D possibly being TRBD1 (5 bases). CDR1 is MNHEY and CDR2 is SVGAGI in the germline V gene. CDR3 length: 15 amino acids. CDR3 region: CASSYSADSPYGYPF. CDR3 nucleotides: TGTGCCAGCAGTTACTCCGCAGACAGCCCCTATGGCTACCCCTTC.

This clonotype was counted at least ten times. The CDR3 is CASSLDLHTGELFF. The DNA for the CDR3 is TGCGCCAGCAGCTTGGATCTACATACCGGGGAGCTGTTTTTT. The chain carries TRBV5-1 and TRBJ2-2; D remains ambiguous. The V end was cut by 0 bases, the J end by 5 bases, with 8 bases between. CDR3 length equals 14 residues. Germline lookup yields CDR1 SGHRS and CDR2 YFSETQ.

This CDR3 reads CSASVTSNTEAFF. DNA for the CDR3: TGCAGTGCTAGCGTGACATCGAACACTGAAGCTTTCTTT. This chain links TRBV20-1 with TRBJ1-1, with no clear D. The V end lost 3 bases, the J end lost 1 base, and 9 bases lay between the germline ends. Germline loops: CDR1 DFQATT, CDR2 SNEGSKA (reference sequence). The CDR3 sequence is 13 residues long.

V and J are TRBV20-1 and TRBJ2-7, with D possibly being TRBD1 or TRBD2 (5 bases each). Trimming took off 6 bases at V and 1 base at J, with 10 bases between the two ends. Germline lookup yields CDR1 DFQATT and CDR2 SNEGSKA (reference sequence). This CDR3 has 12 residues. CDR3 sequence reads: CSAGDHSYEQYF. The CDR3, as DNA: TGCAGTGCCGGGGACCATTCCTACGAGCAGTACTTC.